This T cell receptor (beta chain) was obtained from a study of blood T cell repertoires in COVID-19. Original analysis: Cell counts per sample came from amplifying reference gene primers. Repertoires were generated with immunoSEQ multiplex PCR, while TCRdb's copy carries only in-frame clones and drops some. The V and J calls and clone size were taken over from that table, and D and trimming were inferred from the DNA. The sample carries about 21,000 clones, more than 75% recorded once. This clone was observed a few times. Germline-derived CDR1 and CDR2 are DFQATT and SNEGSKA (reference sequence). This CDR3 contains 11 residues. With 6 bases removed from V and 6 bases from J, the gap between germline ends came to 11 bases.

This TCR derives from a human donor with active COVID-19. The donor label of this sample is uncertain. Sequencing was done on a sample of peripheral blood. The chain employs TRBV20-1 and TRBJ1-2; tentative D call: TRBD1 (6 bases). CDR3 DNA: TGCAGTGCCCCAGGGGCCGATGGCTACACCTTC. The encoded protein is CSAPGADGYTF.